Listed below are T cell receptor beta chains from one sample, sequenced in a study of blood T cell repertoires in acute mononucleosis. Produced via immunoSEQ multiplex PCR; TCRdb's table is partial and in-frame only. The sample lists almost 650 clones, 30% to 45% occurring once. The source material was EBV GLC epitope tetramer+ CD8+ T cells sorted from PBMCs, sampled during acute infectious mononucleosis. The receptors were gathered from a man between 18 and 35 years old with infectious mononucleosis caused by EBV. Both conserved end residues are trimmed from each CDR3.

v_call cdr3_length cdr3_aa
TRBV14 14 ASSFPRGISYNEQF
TRBV6-5 11 ASSLPLSGEQY
TRBV6-5 10 ASSVVGNEQF
TRBV14 14 ASSPRGSGSGETQY
TRBV28 10 ASSLPLSGEY
TRBV28 9 AISQTDTKY
TRBV13 13 ASSEGQIAPGELF
TRBV9 14 ASSVGQVATNEILF
TRBV9 14 ASSVGEVATNEKLF
TRBV9 14 ASSDGQVATYDKLF
TRBV28 15 ASRLRGRGIVNNEQF
TRBV15 15 ATSRSTWCGKTYGYT
TRBV28 14 ASRAPSDRDNEKLF
TRBV9 13 PRAGTVSNTGELF
TRBV6-6 14 ASRAPSDRDNEKLF
TRBV6-5 11 ASFPTSVGTQY
TRBV14 10 ASSLTLETQY
TRBV27 12 ASSPRTVAYEQY
TRBV9 14 ASSDGQVALMKNCF
TRBV28 8 ASSQDTQY
TRBV9 14 ASSDGQFSTNEKLF
TRBV9 13 ASSGQVATNEKLF
TRBV28 14 ASCFSGWAWEDTQY
TRBV28 14 ASSFCGRAWEYTQY
TRBV6-6 11 ASSPTSVETQY
TRBV9 14 ASSFPRGISYNEQF
TRBV6-5 13 ASSLGPTGAYEQY
TRBV27 16 ASSLVNRLQSRANVLT
TRBV9 11 ASSDGQQETQY
TRBV6-8 15 ASRLRGRGIVNNEQF
TRBV28 11 ASSIGQQETQY
TRBV9 14 ASSDGLVATNEILF
TRBV14 14 ACSARGSGSVETQY
TRBV9 7 VVGNEQF
TRBV28 11 ASSLPLSGEQY
TRBV29-1 12 SVGAGGTYEILF
TRBV29-1 12 SVGAVGSNEKLF
TRBV28 14 ASSPRGSGSVETQY
TRBV10-3 11 ASSPTSVETQY
TRBV9 14 ARATDKLQLMKNCF
TRBV29-1 11 SARDQTGNGYT
TRBV7-4 17 ASSNRGSASQSRANVLT
TRBV14 14 ASSPRGSGSGETQY
TRBV29-1 12 SVCAGGTNEKLF
TRBV9 14 ASSPGQSRTPGSCF
TRBV28 14 ASSFPRGIVNNEQF
TRBV11-2 13 ASSEGQIAPGELF
TRBV9 14 ASSVGQVSTNEKLF
TRBV14 14 ASSPRGSGSVETQY
TRBV6-5 12 ASRLRTVAYEQY
TRBV28 11 ASSLPVCVEQY
TRBV29-1 12 SVGAWCTNEKLF
TRBV9 14 ASSVGLVATNENLF
TRBV6-5 14 ASSFPRGISYNEQF
TRBV14 11 ASSPTSVETQY